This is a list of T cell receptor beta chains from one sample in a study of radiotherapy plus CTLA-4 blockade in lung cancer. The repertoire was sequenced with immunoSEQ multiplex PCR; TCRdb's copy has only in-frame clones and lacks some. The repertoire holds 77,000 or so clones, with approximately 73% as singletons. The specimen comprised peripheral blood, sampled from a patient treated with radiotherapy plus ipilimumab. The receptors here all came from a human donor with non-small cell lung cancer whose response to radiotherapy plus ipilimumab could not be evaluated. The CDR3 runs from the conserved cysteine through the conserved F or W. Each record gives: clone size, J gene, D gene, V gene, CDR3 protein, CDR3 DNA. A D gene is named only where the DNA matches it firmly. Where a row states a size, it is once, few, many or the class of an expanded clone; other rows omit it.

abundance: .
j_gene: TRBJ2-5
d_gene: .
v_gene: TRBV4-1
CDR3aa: CASSQDFRGEQYF
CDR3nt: TGCGCCAGCAGCCAAGATTTCAGGGGTGAGCAGTACTTC

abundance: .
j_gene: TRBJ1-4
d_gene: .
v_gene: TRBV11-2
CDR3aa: CASSSYRGYNEKLFF
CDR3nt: TGTGCCAGCAGTTCCTACCGAGGGTACAATGAAAAACTGTTTTTT

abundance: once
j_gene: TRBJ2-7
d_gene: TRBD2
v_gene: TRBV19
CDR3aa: CASSIVATSGSYEQYF
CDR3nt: TGTGCCAGTAGTATAGTTGCGACTAGCGGATCCTACGAGCAGTACTTC

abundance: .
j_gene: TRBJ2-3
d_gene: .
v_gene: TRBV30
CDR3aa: CAWSVGGDTQYF
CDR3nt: TGTGCCTGGAGTGTAGGCGGGGATACGCAGTATTTT

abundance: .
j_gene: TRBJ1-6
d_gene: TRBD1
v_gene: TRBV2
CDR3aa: CASSASQGALNSPLHF
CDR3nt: TGTGCCAGCAGTGCCTCACAGGGGGCACTTAATTCACCCCTCCACTTT

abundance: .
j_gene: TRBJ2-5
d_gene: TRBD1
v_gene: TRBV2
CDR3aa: CASTGTAQETQYF
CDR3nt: TGTGCCAGCACCGGGACAGCTCAAGAGACCCAGTACTTC

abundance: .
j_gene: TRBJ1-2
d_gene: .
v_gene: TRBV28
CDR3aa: CASSFGGGYGYTF
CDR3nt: TGTGCCAGCAGTTTCGGGGGAGGGTATGGCTACACCTTC

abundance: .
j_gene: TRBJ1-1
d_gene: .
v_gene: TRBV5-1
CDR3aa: CASSLNGGLGTEAFF
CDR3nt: TGCGCCAGCAGCTTGAATGGCGGCTTGGGTACTGAAGCTTTCTTT

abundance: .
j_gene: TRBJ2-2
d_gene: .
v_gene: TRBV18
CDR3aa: CASLTRQENTGELFF
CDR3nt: TGTGCCAGCTTAACACGACAGGAGAACACCGGGGAGCTGTTTTTT

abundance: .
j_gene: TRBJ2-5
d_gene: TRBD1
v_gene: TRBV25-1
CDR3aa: CASSAGQGVWTQYF
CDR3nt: TGTGCCAGCAGTGCGGGACAGGGGGTATGGACCCAGTACTTC

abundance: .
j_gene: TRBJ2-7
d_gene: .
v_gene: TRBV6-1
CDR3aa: CASRPGNYEQYF
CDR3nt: TGTGCCAGCAGGCCGGGGAATTACGAGCAGTACTTC

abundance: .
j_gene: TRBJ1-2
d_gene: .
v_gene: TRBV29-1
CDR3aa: CSVVPRGTHANYGYTF
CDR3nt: TGCAGCGTTGTCCCAAGGGGGACACATGCGAACTATGGCTACACCTTC

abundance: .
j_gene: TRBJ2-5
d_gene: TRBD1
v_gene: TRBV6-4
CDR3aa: CASSPGTGVGETQYF
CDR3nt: TGTGCCAGCAGCCCCGGGACAGGGGTTGGGGAGACCCAGTACTTC

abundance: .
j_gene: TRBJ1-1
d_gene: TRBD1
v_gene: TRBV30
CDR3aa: CACHRGLTRNTEAFF
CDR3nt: TGTGCCTGCCACAGGGGGCTGACCCGGAACACTGAAGCTTTCTTT

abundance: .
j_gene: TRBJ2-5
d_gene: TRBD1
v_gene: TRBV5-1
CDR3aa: CASSGGTGGYQETQYF
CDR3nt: TGCGCCAGCAGCGGAGGGACAGGGGGATACCAAGAGACCCAGTACTTC

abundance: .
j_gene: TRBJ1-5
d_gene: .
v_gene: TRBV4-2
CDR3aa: CASSQEQVNQPQHF
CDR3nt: TGTGCCAGCAGCCAAGAACAGGTCAATCAGCCCCAGCATTTT

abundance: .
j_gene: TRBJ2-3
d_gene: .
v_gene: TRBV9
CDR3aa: CASSDPTGTDTQYF
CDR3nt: TGTGCCAGCAGCGACCCAACGGGTACAGATACGCAGTATTTT

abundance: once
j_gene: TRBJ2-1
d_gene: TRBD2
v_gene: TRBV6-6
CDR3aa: CASSYSGGTRVNEQFF
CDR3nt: TGTGCCAGCAGTTACTCGGGTGGGACTAGGGTCAATGAGCAGTTCTTC

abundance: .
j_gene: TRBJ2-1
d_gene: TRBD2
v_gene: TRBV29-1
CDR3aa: CSGYGTSGGHNEQFF
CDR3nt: TGCAGCGGCTACGGGACTAGCGGGGGTCACAATGAGCAGTTCTTC

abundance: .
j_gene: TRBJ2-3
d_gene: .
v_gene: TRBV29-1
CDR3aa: CSVEVGAGAQYF
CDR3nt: TGCAGCGTTGAAGTGGGGGCAGGGGCGCAGTATTTT

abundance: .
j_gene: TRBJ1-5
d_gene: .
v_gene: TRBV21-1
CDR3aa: CASSKGSRSNQPQHF
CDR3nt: TGTGCCAGCAGCAAAGGTTCCCGTAGCAATCAGCCCCAGCATTTT

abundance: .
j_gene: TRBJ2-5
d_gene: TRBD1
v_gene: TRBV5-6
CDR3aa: CASSFGTGFVGETQYF
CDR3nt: TGTGCCAGCAGCTTTGGGACAGGGTTCGTGGGGGAGACCCAGTACTTC

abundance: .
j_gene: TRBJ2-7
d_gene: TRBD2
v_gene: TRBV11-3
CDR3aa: CASSRGGRLAGWDEQYF
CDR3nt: TGCGCCAGCAGCCGGGGGGGGAGACTAGCGGGATGGGACGAGCAGTACTTC

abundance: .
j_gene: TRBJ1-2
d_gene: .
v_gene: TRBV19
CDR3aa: CASSITSNYGYTF
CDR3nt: TGTGCCAGTAGTATTACTTCGAACTATGGCTACACCTTC

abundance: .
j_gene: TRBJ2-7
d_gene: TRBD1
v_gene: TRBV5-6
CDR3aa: CASSYRDRGLYEQYF
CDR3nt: TGTGCCAGCAGCTACCGGGACAGGGGGCTTTACGAGCAGTACTTC

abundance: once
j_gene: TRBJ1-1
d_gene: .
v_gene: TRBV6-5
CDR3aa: CASSYLQGDTEAFF
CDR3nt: TGTGCCAGCAGTTATTTACAGGGAGACACTGAAGCTTTCTTT

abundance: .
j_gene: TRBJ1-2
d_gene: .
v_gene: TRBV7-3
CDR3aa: CASSSKASNYDYTF
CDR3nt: TGTGCCAGCAGCTCTAAGGCGTCTAACTATGACTACACCTTC

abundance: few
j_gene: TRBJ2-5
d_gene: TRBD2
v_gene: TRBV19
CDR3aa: CASRGLAGEETQYF
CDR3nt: TGTGCCAGCAGGGGACTAGCGGGGGAAGAGACCCAGTACTTC

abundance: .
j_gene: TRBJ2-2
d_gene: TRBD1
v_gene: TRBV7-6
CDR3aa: CASSLGRTGSTGELFF
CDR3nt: TGTGCCAGCAGCTTAGGTCGGACAGGGAGCACCGGGGAGCTGTTTTTT

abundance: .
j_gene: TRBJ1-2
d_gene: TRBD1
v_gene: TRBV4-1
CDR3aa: CASSGQGLYGYTF
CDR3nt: TGCGCCAGCAGCGGACAGGGCCTTTATGGCTACACCTTC

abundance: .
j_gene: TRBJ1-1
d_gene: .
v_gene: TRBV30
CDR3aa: CAWSTGRLGTEAFF
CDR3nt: TGTGCCTGGAGCACCGGGAGATTGGGCACTGAAGCTTTCTTT

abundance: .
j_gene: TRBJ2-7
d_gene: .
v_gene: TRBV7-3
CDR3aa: CASSLTGGYEQYF
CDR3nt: TGTGCCAGCAGCTTAACAGGGGGCTACGAGCAGTACTTC

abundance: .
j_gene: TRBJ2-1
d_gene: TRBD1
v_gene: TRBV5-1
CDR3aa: CASSLAPQGGASYNEQFF
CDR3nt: TGCGCCAGCAGCTTGGCTCCTCAAGGGGGCGCCTCCTACAATGAGCAGTTCTTC

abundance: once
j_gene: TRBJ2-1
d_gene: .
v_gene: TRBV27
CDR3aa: CATNGQGLYNEQFF
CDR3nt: TGTGCCACCAATGGGCAGGGCCTTTACAATGAGCAGTTCTTC

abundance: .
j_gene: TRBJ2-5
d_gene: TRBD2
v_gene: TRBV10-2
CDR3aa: CASSPTSGRGSQYF
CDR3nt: TGCGCCAGCAGCCCTACTAGCGGGAGGGGCTCCCAGTACTTC

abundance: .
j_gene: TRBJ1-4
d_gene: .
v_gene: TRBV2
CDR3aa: CASREGYNGNEKLFF
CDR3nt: TGTGCCAGCAGGGAAGGGTACAATGGTAATGAAAAACTGTTTTTT

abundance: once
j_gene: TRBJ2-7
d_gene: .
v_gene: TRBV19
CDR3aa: CASSIAAGQPPYEQYF
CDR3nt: TGTGCCAGTAGTATAGCGGCGGGACAGCCTCCCTACGAGCAGTACTTC

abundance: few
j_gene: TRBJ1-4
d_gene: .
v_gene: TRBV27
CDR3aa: CASSSRWTVRGEKLFF
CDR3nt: TGTGCCAGCAGTTCCAGATGGACAGTTCGAGGGGAAAAACTGTTTTTT

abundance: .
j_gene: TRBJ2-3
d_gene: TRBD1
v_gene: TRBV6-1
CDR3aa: CASSVTGFTGDTQYF
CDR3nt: TGTGCCAGCAGTGTGACAGGGTTTACCGGCGATACGCAGTATTTT

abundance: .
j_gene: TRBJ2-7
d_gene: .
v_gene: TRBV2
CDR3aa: CASSDPGQGLMDEQYF
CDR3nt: TGTGCCAGCAGCGACCCAGGCCAGGGGCTAATGGACGAGCAGTACTTC

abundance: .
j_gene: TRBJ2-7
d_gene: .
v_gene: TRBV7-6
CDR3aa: CASSAIQEGEQYF
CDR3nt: TGTGCCAGCAGTGCAATACAGGAGGGCGAGCAGTACTTC

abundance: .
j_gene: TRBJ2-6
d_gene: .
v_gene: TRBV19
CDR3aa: CASSTSRGANSGANVLTF
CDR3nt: TGTGCCAGTAGTACCTCCAGGGGTGCAAACTCTGGGGCCAACGTCCTGACTTTC

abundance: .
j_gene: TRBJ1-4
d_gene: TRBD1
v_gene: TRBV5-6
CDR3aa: CASSPWDRATNEKLFF
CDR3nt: TGTGCCAGCAGCCCCTGGGACAGGGCGACTAATGAAAAACTGTTTTTT

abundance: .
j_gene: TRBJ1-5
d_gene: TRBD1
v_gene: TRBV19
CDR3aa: CASSETGLNQPQHF
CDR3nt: TGTGCCAGTAGTGAGACAGGGCTTAATCAGCCCCAGCATTTT